These 25 T cell receptor beta chains were sequenced from one sample in a study of Graves' ophthalmopathy and Graves' hyperthyroidism. The TCR beta CDR3 regions underwent amplification from RNA transcripts. RT-PCR in the first round used HTBI primers; a second-round multiplex PCR followed. TCRdb fed the multiplex PCR reads into MiXCR, producing one record per CDR3 protein. The sample shows 230,000 or so distinct CDR3 sequences, around 45% of them seen only once. The sequencing sample was made of peripheral blood. The receptors originated from an adult man with Graves' ophthalmopathy.

This chain uses TRBV7-2 with TRBJ1-4, with D possibly TRBD1 on 5 matching bases. CDR3 length equals 15 residues. Germline V gene sequence: CDR1 SGHTA, CDR2 FQGNSA. V lost 5 bases and J 5 bases, leaving 15 bases between the germline ends. CDR3 protein: CASSDQGPSNEKLFF. As DNA, the CDR3 is TGTGCCAGCAGCGATCAGGGCCCCTCGAATGAAAAACTGTTTTTT. Filled out from reference TRBV7-2 and TRBJ1-4, the complete variable domain reads GAGVSQSPSNKVTEKGKDVELRCDPISGHTALYWYRQSLGQGLEFLIYFQGNSAPDKSGLPSDRFSAERTGGSVSTLTIQRTQQEDSAVYLCASSDQGPSNEKLFFGSGTQLSVL.

The rearrangement joins TRBV7-9 to TRBJ1-2, with D maybe TRBD1 (6 bases). The germline V gene has CDR1 SEHNR and CDR2 FQNEAQ (reference sequence). The CDR3 is 14 amino acids. Trimming cost V 7 bases and J 3 bases, with 15 bases left between them. The CDR3 coding sequence is TGTGCCAGCAACCTTTTGGGACAAGACTATGGCTACACCTTC. Its translation: CASNLLGQDYGYTF.

The V call is TRBV9, the J call TRBJ1-2, with TRBD1 identical over 9 bases. CDR3 length equals 15 residues. The junction had 9 bases not matched to a gene; V was cut back by 5 bases and J by 4 bases. The germline CDR1 and CDR2 sequences are SGDLS and YYNGEE. Here the CDR3 DNA reads TGTGCCAGCAGTGACCGGGACAGGGCTTCCTATGGCTACACCTTC. Translation: CASSDRDRASYGYTF.

This chain links TRBV6-5 with TRBJ1-5; 8 nucleotides align to TRBD1. CDR3 size: 15 residues. With V trimmed by 6 bases and J by 6 bases, 10 bases remained unmatched. CDR1 is MNHEY and CDR2 is SVGAGI in the germline V gene. The CDR3 protein is CASSRGQASGQPQHF. CDR3 coding DNA: TGTGCCAGCAGCCGGGGACAGGCGTCGGGTCAGCCCCAGCATTTT.

The chain joins TRBV2 to TRBJ2-5, with 8 bases matching TRBD2. V was pared by 4 bases and J by 9 bases, with 10 bases of the junction left unmatched. Germline V lookup: CDR1 SNHLY, CDR2 FYNNEI. This CDR3 region has 14 residues. In DNA, the CDR3 is TGTGCCAGCAGTGCGGGGGGGCGCGGGGAGGCCCAGTACTTC. This sequence encodes CASSAGGRGEAQYF.

The chain uses TRBV7-9 and TRBJ1-2; D is ambiguous. CDR1 and CDR2 (germline): SEHNR, FQNEAQ (reference sequence). The CDR3 is 14 residues long. Between the trimmed V and J ends, which lost 1 base and 4 bases, there was a span of 10 bases. The CDR3 bases are TGTGCCAGCAGCTTAGACGAAAGCGGCTATGGCTACACCTTC. Protein sequence: CASSLDESGYGYTF.

The rearrangement links TRBV5-5 to TRBJ1-4; D gene uncertain. Trimming removed 5 bases at V and 5 bases at J, with 16 bases between. The CDR3 sequence is 15 residues long. The germline CDR1 and CDR2 sequences are SGHKS and YYEKEE (reference sequence). The CDR3 loop is CASSFWASTNEKLFF. The CDR3 bases are TGTGCCAGCAGTTTCTGGGCCAGTACCAATGAAAAACTGTTTTTT.

This clonotype has only one observation. The chain couples TRBV7-2 to TRBJ2-1, with a tentative D call TRBD1 (6 bases). This CDR3 region has 13 residues. CDR1 SGHTA and CDR2 FQGNSA come from the germline V gene. V was shortened by 0 bases and J by 6 bases, with 6 bases between the two germline ends. The CDR3 DNA is TGTGCCAGCAGCTTAGCACAGGGCAATGAGCAGTTCTTC. This encodes CASSLAQGNEQFF. The entire variable domain, with the rest obtained from reference TRBV7-2 and TRBJ2-1, is as follows: GAGVSQSPSNKVTEKGKDVELRCDPISGHTALYWYRQSLGQGLEFLIYFQGNSAPDKSGLPSDRFSAERTGGSVSTLTIQRTQQEDSAVYLCASSLAQGNEQFFGPGTRLTVL.

This chain uses TRBV19 with TRBJ1-1, with D unresolved. Deletions cut 5 bases from V and 3 bases from J, with 19 bases between. The V gene's germline CDR1 is LNHDA and CDR2 SQIVND (reference sequence). The CDR3 contains 16 residues. The CDR3 is CASSPFGEARDTEAFF. CDR3 coding DNA: TGTGCCAGTAGTCCTTTCGGTGAAGCGAGGGACACTGAAGCTTTCTTT.

This clonotype was seen only a few times. This chain connects TRBV2 to TRBJ1-1, with D hard to call. The length of the CDR3 is 11 residues. V was cut by 5 bases and J by 14 bases, with 15 bases left in between. The germline CDR1 and CDR2 sequences are SNHLY and FYNNEI. The CDR3 sequence: CASSPDSEQFF. Written as DNA, the CDR3 is TGTGCCAGCAGTCCGGACTCTGAGCAGTTCTTT.

This clonotype showed up just once. V and J are TRBV29-1 and TRBJ2-5, with 7 bases that match TRBD2. The last part of the DNA fits TRBJ2-1 better; the J call may be wrong. The germline gives CDR1 SQVTM, CDR2 ANQGSEA. The CDR3 is made up of 13 amino acids. The CDR3 spells CSVVAGFFNEQFF. The CDR3 nucleotides are TGCAGCGTTGTAGCGGGCTTCTTCAATGAGCAGTTCTTC.

The table lists this clonotype with a few counts. This sequence joins TRBV9 and TRBJ2-7; 8 bases line up with TRBD1. The CDR3 totals 14 residues. Per the germline V gene, CDR1 is SGDLS and CDR2 is YYNGEE. V gave up 5 bases and J gave up 5 bases; unmatched junction bases: 9. CDR3 region: CASSPWTGRNEQYF. The CDR3 region has the DNA TGTGCCAGCAGTCCGTGGACAGGGCGGAACGAGCAGTACTTC.

As for this clonotype: A much larger clone lies one base from this, so it may be a read error. The chain links TRBV29-1 to TRBJ1-5; tentative D call: TRBD1 (6 bases). From germline, CDR1 is SQVTM and CDR2 ANQGSEA. The CDR3 extends over 14 amino acids. This CDR3 reads CRGAKDSSNQPQHF. The DNA for the CDR3 is TGCAGGGGGGCCAAGGACAGTAGCAATCAGCCCCAGCATTTT.

The chain recombines TRBV19 with TRBJ1-5; 8 bases line up with TRBD1. Germline V gives CDR1 LNHDA, CDR2 SQIVND (reference sequence). The CDR3 consists of 15 residues. V lost 1 base, J lost 7 bases, and 6 bases stayed unmatched. CDR3 amino acids: CASSIGTGSRQPQHF. CDR3 coding DNA: TGTGCCAGTAGTATAGGGACAGGGAGCAGACAGCCCCAGCATTTT.

V gene TRBV9 combines with J gene TRBJ2-7; 10 nucleotides line up with TRBD2. The CDR3 has 15 residues. The ends lost 4 bases at V and 2 bases at J; junction bases unmatched: 6. Germline assignment: CDR1 SGDLS and CDR2 YYNGEE. CDR3 in DNA: TGTGCCAGCAGCCCTCTGGGGACTAGCGCCTACGAGCAGTACTTC. It yields the protein CASSPLGTSAYEQYF. Variable domain in full (rest from reference TRBV9 and TRBJ2-7): DSGVTQTPKHLITATGQRVTLRCSPRSGDLSVYWYQQSLDQGLQFLIQYYNGEERAKGNILERFSAQQFPDLHSELNLSSLELGDSALYFCASSPLGTSAYEQYFGPGTRLTVT.

This clonotype appeared a single time. J is TRBJ2-6 and V is TRBV5-4; the D is unclear. Germline values: CDR1 SGHNT, CDR2 YYREEE (reference sequence). V lost 1 base to trimming and J lost 0 bases, with 8 bases between them. The CDR3 totals 16 residues. Here the CDR3 reads CASSLPAPSGANVLTF. DNA for the CDR3: TGTGCCAGCAGCTTGCCAGCCCCCTCTGGGGCCAACGTCCTGACTTTC. Looking up the rest from reference TRBV5-4 and TRBJ2-6 gives the full variable domain: ETGVTQSPTHLIKTRGQQVTLRCSSQSGHNTVSWYQQALGQGPQFIFQYYREEENGRGNFPPRFSGLQFPNYSSELNVNALELDDSALYLCASSLPAPSGANVLTFGAGSRLTVL.

The chain has TRBV28 and TRBJ1-4; D may be TRBD1 (6 bases). V lost 6 bases and J 7 bases, leaving 15 bases between the germline ends. CDR1 is MDHEN and CDR2 is SYDVKM in the germline V gene. The CDR3 is made up of 14 amino acids. For the CDR3, the DNA is TGTGCCAGCAGCCCCTTGGGGGGGCTTGAAAAACTGTTTTTT. Translation gives CASSPLGGLEKLFF.

The V and J genes are TRBV6-1 and TRBJ2-7; 9 bases are shared with TRBD1. The CDR3 is 15 residues long. Germline CDR1 and CDR2: MNHNS and SASEGT. The trim removed 6 bases at V and 3 bases at J, leaving 9 bases unmatched. CDR3 DNA sequence: TGTGCCAGCAGAGCGGGACAGGGAGTGGGCTACGAGCAGTACTTC. The encoded protein is CASRAGQGVGYEQYF.

V gene TRBV15 combines with J gene TRBJ2-7; possible D gene TRBD2, 6 bases. CDR1 LNHNV and CDR2 YYDKDF come from the germline V gene (reference sequence). With 5 bases removed from V and 2 bases from J, the gap between germline ends came to 16 bases. The CDR3 has 15 residues. In DNA form, the CDR3 reads TGTGCCACCAGCCGGGCAGGAGGGGAAGCCTACGAGCAGTACTTC. Its protein is CATSRAGGEAYEQYF. Complete variable domain (other parts from reference TRBV15 and TRBJ2-7): DAMVIQNPRYQVTQFGKPVTLSCSQTLNHNVMYWYQQKSSQAPKLLFHYYDKDFNNEADTPDNFQSRRPNTSFCFLDIRSPGLGDTAMYLCATSRAGGEAYEQYFGPGTRLTVT.

The chain combines TRBV7-3 with TRBJ2-5, with TRBD1 as a possible D gene (6 bases). The CDR3 sequence is 16 residues long. The V gene's germline CDR1 is SGHTA and CDR2 FQGTGA. V shed 5 bases and J shed 1 base, with 17 bases lying between them. This chain's CDR3 is CASSVAPGRGQETQYF. Here the CDR3 DNA reads TGTGCCAGCAGCGTAGCCCCGGGCAGGGGCCAAGAGACCCAGTACTTC.

In its sample, this clonotype was seen a few times. Germline and junction disagree at one end, which may indicate a read error. The V call is TRBV6-5, the J call TRBJ1-1, with 7 bases identical to TRBD1. The CDR3 covers 16 residues. Germline V CDR1 and CDR2: MNHEY, SVGAGI. This CDR3 is CAISEGRTGLNTEAFF. The CDR3 nucleotides are TGTGCCATCAGTGAGGGTAGGACAGGCTTGAACACTGAAGCTTTCTTT.

The sample holds a few counts of this clonotype. V and J are TRBV6-1 and TRBJ2-7, with no clear D. The ends were cut back, 7 bases at V and 3 bases at J, with 16 bases in the middle. Germline V CDR1 and CDR2: MNHNS, SASEGT. This CDR3 has 14 amino acids. The DNA of the CDR3 is TGTGCCAGCAACGAAGCACTCTATAACTACGAGCAGTACTTC. Protein sequence: CASNEALYNYEQYF.

The chain employs TRBV11-1 and TRBJ1-2; 8 bases are shared with TRBD1. V was clipped by 5 bases and J by 3 bases; unmatched bases: 5. Germline V lookup: CDR1 SGHAT, CDR2 FQDESV (reference sequence). The CDR3 has 14 amino acids. CDR3: CASSPDRGDYGYTF. DNA of the CDR3: TGTGCCAGCAGCCCTGACAGGGGAGACTATGGCTACACCTTC.

Concerning this clonotype: The germline gene is not matched at one end of the junction; a read error may be the cause. V usage is TRBV19 and J usage is TRBJ1-1; TRBD1 matches 7 bases. This CDR3 has 15 amino acids. Germline V gene data show CDR1 as LNHDA and CDR2 as SQIVND (reference sequence). DNA for the CDR3: TGTACCAGTAGTATCATCGCAGGGGGGAACACTGAAGCTTTCTTT. Protein sequence: CTSSIIAGGNTEAFF.

The genes are TRBV10-3 and TRBJ2-7; 7 bases line up with TRBD1. Unmatched junction bases numbered 13, after V lost 5 bases and J lost 6 bases. The CDR3 is 15 residues long. From germline, CDR1 is ENHRY and CDR2 SYGVKD. Here the CDR3 reads CAISSSATGSREQYF. The CDR3 nucleotides are TGTGCCATCAGTTCGTCGGCGACAGGGAGCCGCGAGCAGTACTTC.